These 2 T cell receptor beta chains were sequenced from one sample in a study of patients and donors after allogeneic stem cell transplantation (dated by TCRdb to about 2020). To prepare the library, RT-PCR was applied. TCRdb shows the sequencer as NextSeq 550. Starting from the raw public reads, TCRdb applied fastp trimming at Q25, assembled clones with MiXCR and retained in-frame beta chains. Each CDR3 protein appears once, grouped with its most common genes and DNA. Recorded for this sample are roughly 230,000 distinct CDR3 sequences; 12% to 15% of them occurred a single time. Roughly 11% of the sample is held by the ten biggest clonotypes. The specimen sequenced was blood, either unsorted or a sorted T cell fraction (not recorded which). The receptors stem from a human donor who was either an allogeneic HSCT recipient or a stem cell or donor lymphocyte infusion donor (not recorded which). It is not recorded whose cells these are; they may come from a transplant donor.

This clonotype has ten or more counts. The V gene is TRBV28, the J gene TRBJ2-1; possible D gene TRBD1, 5 bases. CDR1 and CDR2 (germline): MDHEN, SYDVKM. The V end was cut by 2 bases, the J end by 3 bases, with 11 bases between. The CDR3 extends over 15 amino acids. The CDR3 nucleotides are TGTGCCAGCAGTTTAACGTTACAGGACTACAATGAGCAGTTCTTC. This codes for CASSLTLQDYNEQFF.

This clonotype was observed at least ten times. The gene calls are TRBV20-1 and TRBJ2-3; 9 bases are a match to TRBD1. The trim removed 6 bases at V and 4 bases at J, leaving 8 bases unmatched. The germline V gene encodes CDR1 DFQATT and CDR2 SNEGSKA (reference sequence). The CDR3 consists of 14 residues. For the CDR3, the DNA is TGCAGTGCCCCCACAGGGGGCAGAGCAGATACGCAGTATTTT. This sequence encodes CSAPTGGRADTQYF.